This paragraph reports one TCR beta chain. Its antigen is unidentified. Donors likely had unrecorded immune exposures despite being nominally healthy when sampled. Both 60 Vbeta primers and 13 Jbeta primers went into the PCR. The assay was immunoSEQ multiplex PCR, and TCRdb's table has in-frame clones only and misses some. The sample records under 150,000 clones, roughly two thirds being singletons. The source of the sample is a study of cytomegalovirus exposure and HLA in healthy donors. On the study more broadly: Inside one of the first data releases sat about 85 million unique TCRs taken from HLA-typed donors. Study conclusions and caveats: TCR beta chains numbering more than 150 were designated cytomegalovirus-associated. Roughly even sequencing depth across donors was the assumption behind the presence/absence analyses.

The V end lost 2 bases, the J end lost 5 bases, and 19 bases lay between the germline ends. CDR3 length: 16 amino acids. CDR1 and CDR2 (germline): SGHNT, YYREEE (reference sequence). This chain uses TRBV5-4 with TRBJ2-5, with a possible D match to TRBD2 (6 bases). The clonotype originates from a man aged 25-45 years in good health and CMV-seropositive. Sequencing was performed on PBMCs. The CDR3 sequence: CASSFGPPGTGETQYF. The CDR3 bases are TGTGCCAGCAGCTTCGGGCCCCCCGGGACTGGGGAGACCCAGTACTTC.